Below, 2 T cell receptor beta chains from the same sample are listed, as sequenced in a study of cytomegalovirus exposure and HLA in healthy donors. Researchers ran the PCR with 60 Vbeta and 13 Jbeta primers. Libraries were prepared by immunoSEQ multiplex PCR; TCRdb keeps only in-frame clonotypes and omits some of them. The sample holds some 150,000 clones; roughly 84% are singletons and the top ten take 2% to 3%. Sequenced: PBMCs. The receptors were gathered from a boy aged 2-15 years in good health and CMV-seronegative.

V and J are TRBV4-1 and TRBJ1-4; 7 bases are shared with TRBD1. V shed 4 bases and J 0 bases; nucleotides not matched to a gene: 17. In germline, CDR1 is MGHRA, CDR2 YSYEKL. This CDR3 spans 20 amino acids. Here the CDR3 reads CASSPRPGGSSSSTNEKLFF. CDR3 nucleotides: TGCGCCAGCAGCCCTCGCCCAGGGGGGTCATCATCATCAACTAATGAAAAACTGTTTTTT.

This sequence joins TRBV5-5 and TRBJ2-3, with TRBD2 matching over 12 bases. V lost 2 bases to trimming and J lost 3 bases; unmatched junction nucleotides: 10. Germline CDR1 and CDR2: SGHKS and YYEKEE (reference sequence). CDR3 size: 18 residues. CDR3 sequence: CASSFSLLAGGPTDTQYF. CDR3 DNA: TGTGCCAGCAGCTTCTCCCTTCTAGCGGGAGGGCCGACAGATACGCAGTATTTT.